The table lists the clone carrying this T cell receptor beta chain with a few counts. No antigen is known for it. Ophthalmopathy patients showed a Clinical Activity Score of at least 3, NOSPECS grade of at least 4 and duration under 3 months. This entry is derived from a study of T cells in Graves' hyperthyroidism and ophthalmopathy. Notes on the study in general: The blood repertoire included most of the expanded thyroid clonotypes above 0.001.

The investigators amplified TCR beta CDR3 regions from RNA transcripts. HTBI primers were employed in a first-round RT-PCR of the TCR CDR3. TCRdb re-called the multiplex PCR reads with MiXCR, one entry per CDR3 protein. The table shows hundreds of thousands of distinct CDR3 sequences, with about 20% occurring only once. The clonotype comes from a man aged 35 to 55 with Graves' ophthalmopathy. Sample: blood.

CDR3 in amino acids: CASSSGTIGREEQYF. The CDR3 region has the DNA TGCGCCAGCAGCTCCGGGACTATTGGGCGGGAGGAGCAGTACTTC. The rearrangement uses TRBV5-1 and TRBJ2-7; 7 bases fit TRBD2. In germline, CDR1 is SGHRS, CDR2 YFSETQ. The CDR3 contains 15 residues. With V trimmed by 3 bases and J by 7 bases, 13 bases remained unmatched. Filled out from reference TRBV5-1 and TRBJ2-7, the complete variable domain reads KAGVTQTPRYLIKTRGQQVTLSCSPISGHRSVSWYQQTPGQGLQFLFEYFSETQRNKGNFPGRFSGRQFSNSRSEMNVSTLELGDSALYLCASSSGTIGREEQYFGPGTRLTVT.